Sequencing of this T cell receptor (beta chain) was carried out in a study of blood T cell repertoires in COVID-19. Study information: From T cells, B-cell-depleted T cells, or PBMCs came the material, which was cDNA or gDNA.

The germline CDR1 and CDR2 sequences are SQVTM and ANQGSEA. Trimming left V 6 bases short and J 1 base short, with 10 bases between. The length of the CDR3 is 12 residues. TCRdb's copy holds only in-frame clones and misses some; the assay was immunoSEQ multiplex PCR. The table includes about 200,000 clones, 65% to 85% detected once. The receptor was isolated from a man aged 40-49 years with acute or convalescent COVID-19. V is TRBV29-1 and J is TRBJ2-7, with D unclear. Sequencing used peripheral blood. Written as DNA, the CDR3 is TGCAGCGTGCTGACACAATCCTACGAGCAGTACTTC. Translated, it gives CSVLTQSYEQYF.